The 32 T cell receptor beta chains given below trace back to one sample, sequenced in a study of T cell changes during pregnancy in multiple sclerosis. Repertoires were generated with immunoSEQ multiplex PCR, while TCRdb's copy carries only in-frame clones and drops some. The sample lists 78,000 or so clones, about 90% occurring once. The sample was peripheral blood, taken before pregnancy. Receptors were obtained from a female donor with multiple sclerosis, enrolled in a pregnancy study.

The chain couples TRBV12-5 to TRBJ2-5, with 9 bases fitting TRBD2. The ends lost 1 base at V and 6 bases at J; junction bases unmatched: 6. Germline V CDR1 and CDR2: LGHNT, FRNRAP. This CDR3 contains 15 residues. The CDR3 region has the DNA TGTGCTAGTGGTTTGGGAGGGACTAGCAGGAAGACCCAGTACTTC. This encodes CASGLGGTSRKTQYF.

V is TRBV6-5 and J is TRBJ1-2; 11 nucleotides line up with TRBD1. This CDR3 is built from 16 residues. The germline CDR1 and CDR2 sequences are MNHEY and SVGAGI. Trimming cost V 2 bases and J 8 bases; bases outside gene matches: 10. The CDR3 DNA follows: TGTGCCAGCAGTTACAGAACCGGACAGGGGGCGCCCGGCTACACCTTC. This encodes CASSYRTGQGAPGYTF.

This rearrangement joins TRBV5-5 to TRBJ1-5, with D tentatively TRBD1 (5 bases). Germline CDR1 and CDR2: SGHKS and YYEKEE (reference sequence). The V and J ends lost 4 bases and 4 bases respectively, with 9 bases between them. The CDR3 consists of 13 residues. CDR3 residues: CASSPGGNQPQHF. In DNA, the CDR3 is TGTGCCAGCAGCCCGGGGGGGAATCAGCCCCAGCATTTT.

V is TRBV6-5 and J is TRBJ1-5; TRBD1 is a possible D gene (5 bases). V was cut by 7 bases and J by 1 base, with 11 bases left in between. The CDR3 is 14 amino acids. Germline-derived CDR1 and CDR2 are MNHEY and SVGAGI. The CDR3 DNA reads as TGTGCCAGCAATCCGACAGTGAGCAATCAGCCCCAGCATTTT. As protein: CASNPTVSNQPQHF.

The gene calls are TRBV27 and TRBJ2-3; 11 bases agree with TRBD2. V lost 2 bases and J lost 2; bases outside the gene matches: 6. This CDR3 comprises 17 residues. From germline, CDR1 is MNHEY and CDR2 SMNVEV (reference sequence). CDR3 DNA: TGTGCCAGCAGTTTAACAGGGACTAGCGGATTCACAGATACGCAGTATTTT. Translated: CASSLTGTSGFTDTQYF.

The V call is TRBV13, the J call TRBJ2-5; maybe TRBD2 (6 bases). This CDR3 spans 16 amino acids. The V and J ends lost 2 bases and 2 bases respectively, with 15 bases between them. CDR1 is PRHDT and CDR2 is FYEKMQ in the germline V gene (reference sequence). As DNA, the CDR3 is TGTGCCAGCAGCTTATCGGGGGAGGTAGTACAAGAGACCCAGTACTTC. This translates into CASSLSGEVVQETQYF.

The chain has TRBV30 and TRBJ1-5, with D maybe TRBD1 (5 bases). V gave up 2 bases and J gave up 7 bases, with 15 bases separating them. CDR3 length equals 14 residues. Germline loops: CDR1 GTSNPN, CDR2 SVGIG (reference sequence). The CDR3 DNA sequence: TGTGCCTGGAGTAAGGGGAATCGGGGGCAGCCCCAGCATTTT. It yields the protein CAWSKGNRGQPQHF.

The rearrangement uses TRBV19 and TRBJ2-1; 7 nucleotides line up with TRBD1. This CDR3 comprises 15 residues. Germline V gives CDR1 LNHDA, CDR2 SQIVND (reference sequence). With V trimmed by 6 bases and J by 5 bases, 10 bases remained unmatched. DNA of the CDR3: TGTGCCAGTAGCCGGACAGGCCTCACGAACAATGAGCAGTTCTTC. The encoded protein is CASSRTGLTNNEQFF.

This chain links TRBV18 with TRBJ2-3, with 10 bases that match TRBD1. Trimming cost V 4 bases and J 3 bases; bases outside gene matches: 4. CDR1 KGHSH and CDR2 LQKENI come from the germline V gene. The CDR3 consists of 15 residues. The chain's CDR3 is CASSRQGARTDTQYF. CDR3 sequence (DNA): TGTGCCAGCTCACGACAGGGGGCGCGAACAGATACGCAGTATTTT.

The rearrangement links TRBV6-1 to TRBJ2-5, with 11 bases fitting TRBD2. Germline V CDR1 and CDR2: MNHNS, SASEGT. This CDR3 is 15 amino acids long. The trim removed 5 bases at V and 5 bases at J, leaving 7 bases unmatched. CDR3 loop: CASSLSGGAGETQYF. The CDR3 bases are TGTGCCAGCAGTCTTAGCGGGGGGGCCGGGGAGACCCAGTACTTC.

This chain joins TRBV2 and TRBJ2-3; no definite D call. This CDR3 comprises 11 residues. V was pared by 5 bases and J by 14 bases, with 14 bases between. In germline, CDR1 is SNHLY, CDR2 FYNNEI. The CDR3 bases are TGTGCCAGCAGTCCGAAGAGCATCCCGTATTTT. Amino acid sequence: CASSPKSIPYF.

This chain uses TRBV15 with TRBJ1-1; D gene uncertain. The germline V and J ends were trimmed by 6 bases and 9 bases, with 17 bases remaining between them. The CDR3 sequence is 13 residues long. Germline V gives CDR1 LNHNV, CDR2 YYDKDF (reference sequence). The CDR3 DNA sequence: TGTGCCACCAGTACCCATCCCGGAGGAAAAGCTTTCTTT. As protein: CATSTHPGGKAFF.

This chain links TRBV11-2 with TRBJ1-3; D uncertain. Per the germline V gene, CDR1 is SGHAT and CDR2 is FQNNGV. The CDR3 loop spans 13 amino acids. V shed 5 bases and J shed 2 bases, with 7 bases lying between them. For the CDR3, the DNA is TGTGCCAGCAGCCACGAGCCTGGAAACACCATATATTTT. It specifies CASSHEPGNTIYF.

The genes are TRBV5-8 and TRBJ2-5; D is uncertain. The V end lost 1 base, the J end lost 0 bases, and 4 bases lay between the germline ends. The length of the CDR3 is 13 residues. Germline CDR1 and CDR2: SGHTS and YDEGEE. The CDR3: CASSLTDQETQYF. Written as DNA, the CDR3 is TGTGCCAGCAGCTTGACAGACCAAGAGACCCAGTACTTC.

The V and J genes are TRBV6-1 and TRBJ1-2; D gene uncertain. This CDR3 is built from 14 residues. Trimming pared 4 bases from V and 4 bases from J, leaving 13 bases between. Germline V lookup: CDR1 MNHNS, CDR2 SASEGT. In nucleotides, the CDR3 is TGTGCCAGCAGTGTTCGGGTTGGTAGCTATGGCTACACCTTC. Protein sequence: CASSVRVGSYGYTF.

This clone was detected only once. The CDR3 nucleotides read TGTGCCAGCAAACCTGGACAGGTCCAAGAGACCCAGTACTTC. It specifies CASKPGQVQETQYF. This rearrangement joins TRBV5-4 to TRBJ2-5, with 7 positions matching TRBD1. The CDR3 covers 14 residues. V was clipped by 6 bases and J by 1 base; unmatched bases: 6. The germline V gene encodes CDR1 SGHNT and CDR2 YYREEE (reference sequence).

The CDR3 is CASRFTGDTEAFF. The CDR3 bases are TGTGCCAGCAGATTCACAGGGGACACTGAAGCTTTCTTT. The chain joins TRBV11-2 to TRBJ1-1; 7 bases are shared with TRBD1. Per germline, CDR1 SGHAT and CDR2 FQNNGV. This CDR3 has 13 residues. V trimming: 6 bases; J trimming: 3 bases; junction bases outside the gene matches: 4. Drawing the rest from reference TRBV11-2 and TRBJ1-1, the complete variable domain is EAGVAQSPRYKIIEKRQSVAFWCNPISGHATLYWYQQILGQGPKLLIQFQNNGVVDDSQLPKDRFSAERLKGVDSTLKIQPAKLEDSAVYLCASRFTGDTEAFFGQGTRLTVV.

The rearrangement uses TRBV11-3 and TRBJ1-3; D call uncertain. V was pared by 5 bases and J by 2 bases, with 22 bases between. From germline, CDR1 is SGHNT and CDR2 YENEEA. CDR3 length: 18 residues. This CDR3 is CASSPCAPSHKTGNTIYF. The CDR3 nucleotides read TGTGCCAGCAGCCCATGTGCCCCCTCCCACAAAACTGGAAACACCATATATTTT.

DNA for the CDR3: TGTGCCAGCTCACCAGGTAATACAGGGAACAATCAGCCCCAGCATTTT. Its translation is CASSPGNTGNNQPQHF. The chain combines TRBV18 with TRBJ1-5, with D perhaps TRBD1 (6 bases). Germline V gene lookup returns CDR1 KGHSH and CDR2 LQKENI. This CDR3 is 16 amino acids long. V lost 2 bases and J 3 bases, leaving 14 bases between the germline ends. Drawing the rest from reference TRBV18 and TRBJ1-5, the complete variable domain is NAGVMQNPRHLVRRRGQEARLRCSPMKGHSHVYWYRQLPEEGLKFMVYLQKENIIDESGMPKERFSAEFPKEGPSILRIQQVVRGDSAAYFCASSPGNTGNNQPQHFGDGTRLSIL.

The rearrangement uses TRBV29-1 and TRBJ1-1; 9 nucleotides match TRBD1. From germline, CDR1 is SQVTM and CDR2 ANQGSEA. CDR3 size: 15 residues. V shed 7 bases and J 4 bases; nucleotides not matched to a gene: 13. The CDR3 DNA reads TGCAGCGCCGGACAGGGGTTTTCTAAAGGCACTGAAGCTTTCTTT. It translates to CSAGQGFSKGTEAFF.

The chain has TRBV4-1 and TRBJ2-1, with D possibly TRBD2 on 7 matching bases. Trimming left V 0 bases short and J 4 bases short, with 16 bases between. CDR3 length: 17 amino acids. In germline, CDR1 is MGHRA, CDR2 YSYEKL. In DNA form, the CDR3 reads TGCGCCAGCAGCCAAGACGGGGGGACATTGACGTACAATGAGCAGTTCTTC. Its translation: CASSQDGGTLTYNEQFF.

J is TRBJ2-5 and V is TRBV6-5; 7 bases map to TRBD1. The CDR3 has 14 residues. Germline V gives CDR1 MNHEY, CDR2 SVGAGI. V shed 7 bases, J shed 3 bases, and the junction held 8 bases outside the gene matches. The CDR3 coding sequence is TGTGCCAGCAACAGACAGGGAGCCAAAGAGACCCAGTACTTC. Translating gives CASNRQGAKETQYF.

V gene TRBV2 combines with J gene TRBJ1-2; possible D gene TRBD1, 6 bases. Germline loops: CDR1 SNHLY, CDR2 FYNNEI. Trimming pared 1 base from V and 2 bases from J, leaving 11 bases between. The CDR3 extends over 15 amino acids. The chain's CDR3 is CASSEGTVLNYGYTF. CDR3 nucleotide sequence: TGTGCCAGCAGTGAAGGGACAGTTCTGAACTATGGCTACACCTTC.

This chain uses TRBV19 with TRBJ2-7, with TRBD1 identical over 8 bases. The CDR3 contains 14 residues. The germline CDR1 and CDR2 sequences are LNHDA and SQIVND (reference sequence). With V trimmed by 3 bases and J by 2 bases, 3 bases remained unmatched. CDR3 sequence reads: CASSMAQGAYEQYF. The CDR3 coding sequence is TGTGCCAGTAGTATGGCACAGGGGGCCTACGAGCAGTACTTC.

The chain carries TRBV12-5 and TRBJ1-2; 10 nucleotides agree with TRBD1. After removal of 6 bases from V and 4 bases from J, the junction contained 8 bases not matched to a gene. CDR1 is LGHNT and CDR2 is FRNRAP in the germline V gene. The CDR3 spans 15 residues. The CDR3, as DNA: TGTGCTAGTGGGGGGACAGGGGTTCTATCCTATGGCTACACCTTC. As protein: CASGGTGVLSYGYTF.

The chain links TRBV2 to TRBJ2-1; D is perhaps TRBD2 (7 bases). CDR3 size: 12 residues. Trimming shortened V by 8 bases and J by 9 bases, and 14 bases separated the two germline ends. Per the germline V gene, CDR1 is SNHLY and CDR2 is FYNNEI. The CDR3 DNA reads as TGTGCCAGCCACGGGGGGCTGGGTGAGCAGTTCTTC. Protein sequence: CASHGGLGEQFF.

V usage is TRBV14 and J usage is TRBJ2-2, with unresolved D. The CDR3 covers 14 residues. CDR1 SGHDN and CDR2 FVKESK come from the germline V gene. Trimming took off 0 bases at V and 4 bases at J, with 6 bases between the two ends. The CDR3 nucleotides are TGTGCCAGCAGCCAAGATAGAATCACCGGGGAGCTGTTTTTT. Its translation is CASSQDRITGELFF.

The table lists this clone with a count of one. The V call is TRBV13, the J call TRBJ1-1; TRBD1 might be the D (5 bases). V was clipped by 5 bases and J by 0 bases, with 10 bases between them. CDR1 and CDR2 from the germline V gene are PRHDT and FYEKMQ (reference sequence). The CDR3 is made up of 14 amino acids. The CDR3 bases are TGTGCCAGCAGCATCGGACACCTGAACACTGAAGCTTTCTTT. Encoded protein: CASSIGHLNTEAFF.

This sequence joins TRBV30 and TRBJ1-2; 8 positions agree with TRBD1. Trimming took 7 bases from V and 6 from J; bases not matched to a gene: 10. The CDR3 sequence is 13 residues long. Germline CDR1 reads GTSNPN; CDR2 reads SVGIG (reference sequence). CDR3: CALNRGTGDGYTF. In DNA form, the CDR3 reads TGTGCCTTAAACAGGGGGACCGGGGATGGCTACACCTTC. Together with reference TRBV30 and TRBJ1-2, the CDR3 gives the full variable domain: SQTIHQWPATLVQPVGSPLSLECTVEGTSNPNLYWYRQAAGRGLQLLFYSVGIGQISSEVPQNLSASRPQDRQFILSSKKLLLSDSGFYLCALNRGTGDGYTFGSGTRLTVV.

The rearrangement uses TRBV19 and TRBJ2-7, with TRBD1 matching 10 bases. Germline V lookup: CDR1 LNHDA, CDR2 SQIVND (reference sequence). V lost 3 bases, J lost 4 bases, and 3 bases stayed unmatched. The CDR3 runs to 14 residues. The CDR3 region is CASSIGTGEYEQYF. CDR3 bases: TGTGCCAGTAGTATCGGGACAGGGGAATACGAGCAGTACTTC.

The rearrangement uses TRBV5-1 and TRBJ2-5; 8 bases line up with TRBD2. V lost 4 bases to trimming and J lost 4 bases; unmatched junction nucleotides: 3. The CDR3 runs to 13 residues. Germline CDR1 is SGHRS and CDR2 is YFSETQ. CDR3 DNA: TGCGCCAGCAGCACCGGGACTAGAGAGACCCAGTACTTC. As protein: CASSTGTRETQYF.

The genes are TRBV18 and TRBJ2-7; D unclear. The CDR3 extends over 13 amino acids. The V end was cut by 2 bases, the J end by 0 bases, with 5 bases between. Germline V gene sequence: CDR1 KGHSH, CDR2 LQKENI. CDR3 residues: CASSPDTSYEQYF. The CDR3 DNA reads TGTGCCAGCTCACCAGACACCTCCTACGAGCAGTACTTC.